This note documents a single TCR beta chain sequence. Method: immunoSEQ multiplex PCR; TCRdb's copy keeps in-frame clones and lacks some. The sample has 250,000 to 350,000 clones; about nine tenths are singletons. The ends lost 4 bases at V and 0 bases at J; junction bases unmatched: 8. CDR1 is GTSNPN, CDR2 SVGIG, per germline (reference sequence). The CDR3 contains 15 residues. This entry is derived from a study of blood T cell repertoires in COVID-19. Across the whole study: T cells, B-cell-depleted T cells, or PBMCs provided the cDNA or gDNA that served as material.

The V call is TRBV30, the J call TRBJ1-1; 7 nucleotides agree with TRBD1. Source material: peripheral blood. This receptor was identified in a woman under 40 with COVID-19, enrolled during active disease. The DNA for the CDR3 is TGTGCCTGGACTCCCATGACAGGGTTGAACACTGAAGCTTTCTTT. It specifies CAWTPMTGLNTEAFF.